The present TCR beta chain was sequenced within a study of blood T cell repertoires in COVID-19. CDR3 length: 16 residues. The V gene lost 3 bases and the J gene lost 0 bases, with 9 bases spanning the gap. Germline CDR1 reads SEHNR; CDR2 reads FQNEAQ (reference sequence). In the authors' workflow: It was from reference gene primer amplification that nucleated cell counts were estimated. The data were produced by immunoSEQ multiplex PCR, yet TCRdb's version contains in-frame clones alone and is incomplete. V and J calls and clone size are given by that table; D and trimming were obtained from the DNA. Among 100,000 to 150,000 clones listed, around four fifths were seen once.

Sequencing was carried out using PBMCs or T cells enriched from blood (not recorded which). The rearrangement links TRBV7-9 to TRBJ2-6; the D gene is possibly TRBD1 (6 bases). The TCR originated in a middle-aged man with acute COVID-19. Here the CDR3 reads CASSFTGNSGANVLTF. CDR3 bases: TGTGCCAGCAGCTTTACAGGGAACTCTGGGGCCAACGTCCTGACTTTC. Drawing the rest from reference TRBV7-9 and TRBJ2-6, the complete variable domain is DTGVSQNPRHKITKRGQNVTFRCDPISEHNRLYWYRQTLGQGPEFLTYFQNEAQLEKSRLLSDRFSAERPKGSFSTLEIQRTEQGDSAMYLCASSFTGNSGANVLTFGAGSRLTVL.